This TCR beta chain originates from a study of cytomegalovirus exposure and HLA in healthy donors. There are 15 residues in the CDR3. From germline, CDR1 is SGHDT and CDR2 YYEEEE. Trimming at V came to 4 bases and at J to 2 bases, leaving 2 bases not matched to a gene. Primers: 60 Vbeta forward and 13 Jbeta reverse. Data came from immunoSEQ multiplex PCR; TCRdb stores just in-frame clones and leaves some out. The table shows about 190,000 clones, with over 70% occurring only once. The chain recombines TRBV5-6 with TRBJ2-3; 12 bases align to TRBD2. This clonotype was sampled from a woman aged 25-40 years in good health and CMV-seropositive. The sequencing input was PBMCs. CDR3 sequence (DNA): TGTGCCAGCAGCCGACTAGCGGGAGTCACAGATACGCAGTATTTT. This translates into CASSRLAGVTDTQYF.